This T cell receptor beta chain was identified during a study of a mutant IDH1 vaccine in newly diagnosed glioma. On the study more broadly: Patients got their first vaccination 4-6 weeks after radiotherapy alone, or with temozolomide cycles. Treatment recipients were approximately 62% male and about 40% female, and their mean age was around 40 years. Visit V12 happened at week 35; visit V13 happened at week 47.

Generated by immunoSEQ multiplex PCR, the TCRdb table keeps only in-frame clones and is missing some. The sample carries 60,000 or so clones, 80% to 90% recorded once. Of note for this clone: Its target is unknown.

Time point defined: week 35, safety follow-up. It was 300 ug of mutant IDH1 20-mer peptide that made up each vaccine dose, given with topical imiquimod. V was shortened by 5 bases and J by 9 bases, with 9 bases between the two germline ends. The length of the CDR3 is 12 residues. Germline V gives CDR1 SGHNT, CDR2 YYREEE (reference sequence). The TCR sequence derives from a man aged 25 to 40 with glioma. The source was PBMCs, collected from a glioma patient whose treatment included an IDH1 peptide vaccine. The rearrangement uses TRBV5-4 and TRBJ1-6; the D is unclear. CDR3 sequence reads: CASRSLGSPLHF. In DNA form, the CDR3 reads TGTGCCAGCAGGTCCCTCGGTTCACCCCTCCACTTT.